This TCR beta chain derives from a study of CD8 T cells in ankylosing spondylitis. Study-wide results and caveats: Matched synovial fluid from ankylosing spondylitis patients was reported to be enriched for disease-linked clones.

The CDR3 is 14 residues long. Trimming shortened V by 5 bases and J by 10 bases, and 18 bases separated the two germline ends. Looked up from germline, CDR1 is LNHDA and CDR2 is SQIVND (reference sequence). This clonotype was counted ten times or more. Antigen specificity is unknown. TCRdb redid the calling of the 5' RACE reads with MiXCR, one entry per CDR3 protein. The repertoire holds over 100,000 distinct CDR3 sequences, roughly 7.3% seen once, with over 9% in the top ten. The V and J genes are TRBV19 and TRBJ2-1; D unclear. The sequenced sample was blood, either unsorted or a sorted T cell fraction (not recorded which). This sequence originates from a male donor with ankylosing spondylitis or in good health (not recorded which). This chain's CDR3 is CASSSFAGMGEQFF. Written as DNA, the CDR3 is TGTGCCAGTAGTTCCTTCGCCGGCATGGGGGAGCAGTTCTTC.